The 25 T cell receptor beta chains below were found in one sample sequenced in a study of early T cells in non-severe SARS-CoV-2 infection. Using its own MiXCR run on the 5' RACE reads, TCRdb lists one record per CDR3 protein. The table shows 90,000 to 120,000 distinct CDR3 sequences, with over 8.5% occurring only once. The sequenced sample was whole blood. Receptor source: an adult who was a healthcare worker with PCR-confirmed SARS-CoV-2 infection or an uninfected control (not recorded which).

This clonotype was found a few times. The V and J genes are TRBV7-9 and TRBJ2-1; possible D gene TRBD1, 6 bases. With 1 base removed from V and 6 bases from J, the gap between germline ends came to 22 bases. Germline lookup yields CDR1 SEHNR and CDR2 FQNEAQ (reference sequence). This CDR3 has 18 amino acids. CDR3 in DNA: TGTGCCAGCAGCTTAGGAGCCCTACAGGGAAGGTTCGCCAATGAGCAGTTCTTC. It is translated as CASSLGALQGRFANEQFF.

There are many counts of this clonotype. V and J are TRBV28 and TRBJ2-7, with 11 positions matching TRBD2. In germline, CDR1 is MDHEN, CDR2 SYDVKM. This CDR3 comprises 15 residues. Trimming took 6 bases from V and 4 from J; bases not matched to a gene: 8. CDR3: CASSLFSGRAYEQYF. The DNA of the CDR3 is TGTGCCAGCAGCCTATTTAGCGGGAGGGCGTACGAGCAGTACTTC.

This clonotype was seen repeatedly, ten times or more. The chain couples TRBV18 to TRBJ2-7, with 7 bases aligning to TRBD2. V lost 0 bases, J lost 6 bases, and 5 bases stayed unmatched. In germline, CDR1 is KGHSH, CDR2 LQKENI. The CDR3 length is 14 residues. The DNA of the CDR3 is TGTGCCAGCTCACCACCGGGGGGGACTGGCGAGCAGTACTTC. Its translation is CASSPPGGTGEQYF.

The chain carries TRBV28 and TRBJ2-1; no reliable D call. The V gene lost 5 bases and the J gene lost 7 bases, with 3 bases spanning the gap. Per the germline V gene, CDR1 is MDHEN and CDR2 is SYDVKM. This CDR3 has 10 residues. The CDR3 nucleotides read TGTGCCAGCAGTAAGAATGAGCAGTTCTTC. It codes for CASSKNEQFF.

The V call is TRBV28, the J call TRBJ2-3; D might be TRBD1 (6 bases). Germline V lookup: CDR1 MDHEN, CDR2 SYDVKM. The germline V and J ends were trimmed by 4 bases and 7 bases, with 15 bases remaining between them. The CDR3 runs 14 residues. CDR3: CASSSTGSEHTQYF. Here the CDR3 DNA reads TGTGCCAGCAGTTCAACAGGGTCGGAGCATACGCAGTATTTT.

The table lists this clonotype with a few counts. The chain uses TRBV7-2 and TRBJ1-3; D not certain. The germline CDR1 and CDR2 sequences are SGHTA and FQGNSA. CDR3 length: 14 residues. Trimming left V 5 bases short and J 0 bases short, with 8 bases between. CDR3 nucleotide sequence: TGTGCCAGCAGCCTTCCCTTCTCTGGAAACACCATATATTTT. Protein product: CASSLPFSGNTIYF.

In this sample, this clonotype turned up a few times. The V gene is TRBV7-6, the J gene TRBJ2-1; D remains unclear. The V and J ends lost 3 bases and 5 bases respectively, with 11 bases between them. CDR3 size: 14 residues. CDR1 SGHVS and CDR2 FNYEAQ come from the germline V gene. CDR3 sequence: CASSFRRANNEQFF. The DNA for the CDR3 is TGTGCCAGCAGCTTCAGACGGGCTAACAATGAGCAGTTCTTC.

The rearrangement uses TRBV4-2 and TRBJ2-1, with a weak D call TRBD2 (6 bases). Germline CDR1 reads LGHNA; CDR2 reads YNFKEQ. The germline V and J ends were trimmed by 1 base and 0 bases, with 10 bases remaining between them. The CDR3 is 16 amino acids. This CDR3 is CASSQVGRSSYNEQFF. For the CDR3, the DNA is TGTGCCAGCAGCCAAGTGGGGAGGAGCTCCTACAATGAGCAGTTCTTC.

This clonotype was seen at least ten times. The chain employs TRBV30 and TRBJ1-5; 7 bases agree with TRBD1. CDR1 is GTSNPN and CDR2 is SVGIG in the germline V gene (reference sequence). The ends lost 2 bases at V and 4 bases at J; junction bases unmatched: 2. The CDR3 sequence is 13 residues long. The CDR3 sequence is CAWSKGANQPQHF. The CDR3 region has the DNA TGTGCCTGGAGTAAGGGGGCGAATCAGCCCCAGCATTTT.

This clonotype has ten or more counts. The chain recombines TRBV7-9 with TRBJ1-4, with D perhaps TRBD1 (5 bases). There are 14 residues in the CDR3. V was shortened by 1 base and J by 5 bases, with 8 bases between the two germline ends. Germline loops: CDR1 SEHNR, CDR2 FQNEAQ (reference sequence). CDR3 coding DNA: TGTGCCAGCAGCTTAGGACAGAGCAATGAAAAACTGTTTTTT. This codes for CASSLGQSNEKLFF.

This clonotype occurred many times. The genes are TRBV2 and TRBJ2-1; unclear D gene. Per the germline V gene, CDR1 is SNHLY and CDR2 is FYNNEI. V lost 8 bases and J 2 bases, leaving 10 bases between the germline ends. The CDR3 length is 13 residues. The CDR3 spells CASEEFPYNEQFF. The CDR3, as DNA: TGTGCCAGCGAAGAGTTCCCCTACAATGAGCAGTTCTTC.

This clonotype was seen more than once but under ten times. V usage is TRBV27 and J usage is TRBJ1-1; D unclear. Germline V lookup: CDR1 MNHEY, CDR2 SMNVEV (reference sequence). The CDR3 has 12 amino acids. The V end was cut by 10 bases, the J end by 9 bases, with 18 bases between. The CDR3 loop reads CATLYEEQKAFF. The DNA for the CDR3 is TGTGCCACCCTATATGAGGAACAGAAAGCTTTCTTT.

DNA of the CDR3: TGTGCCAGCAGCTTAGAACGACAGGGGAACGAGCAGTACTTC. It specifies CASSLERQGNEQYF. The V gene is TRBV11-2, the J gene TRBJ2-7; 8 positions match TRBD1. The CDR3 runs 14 residues. The germline V gene has CDR1 SGHAT and CDR2 FQNNGV. The ends lost 0 bases at V and 5 bases at J; junction bases unmatched: 3.

The V call is TRBV28, the J call TRBJ1-3; possible D gene TRBD1, 6 bases. This CDR3 has 14 residues. Germline CDR1 MDHEN, CDR2 SYDVKM. V was cut by 4 bases and J by 7 bases, with 14 bases left in between. The CDR3 DNA reads TGTGCCAGCAGTTCAGGACAGACCACGAACACCATATATTTT. Translated, it gives CASSSGQTTNTIYF.

In this sample, this clonotype turned up a few times. The chain links TRBV28 to TRBJ1-4; D remains unclear. In germline, CDR1 is MDHEN, CDR2 SYDVKM. V was clipped by 3 bases and J by 8 bases, with 4 bases between them. The CDR3 sequence is 11 residues long. CDR3 nucleotides: TGTGCCAGCAGTTTCGTGGAAAAACTGTTTTTT. Protein sequence: CASSFVEKLFF.

The V gene is TRBV18, the J gene TRBJ2-7; TRBD1 matches at 8 bases. This CDR3 spans 17 amino acids. The V gene's germline CDR1 is KGHSH and CDR2 LQKENI. Trimming took 3 bases from V and 4 from J; bases not matched to a gene: 14. Here the CDR3 reads CASSPRTGPILRYEQYF. In DNA, the CDR3 is TGTGCCAGCTCACCCCGGACAGGGCCCATCCTTCGTTACGAGCAGTACTTC.

The V and J genes are TRBV3-1 and TRBJ2-1, with D perhaps TRBD2 (5 bases). Germline V gene sequence: CDR1 LGHDT, CDR2 YNNKEL (reference sequence). This CDR3 is 14 amino acids long. Trimming cost V 4 bases and J 7 bases, with 14 bases left between them. CDR3 in amino acids: CASSRSSVGNEQFF. The CDR3 nucleotides are TGTGCCAGCAGCCGGAGTAGCGTCGGGAATGAGCAGTTCTTC.

This clonotype appeared many times. The V and J genes are TRBV28 and TRBJ1-2; D possibly corresponds to TRBD1 (6 bases). This CDR3 spans 15 amino acids. V lost 3 bases, J lost 4 bases, and 15 bases lay in between. Germline CDR1 reads MDHEN; CDR2 reads SYDVKM. This CDR3 reads CASSFVSGGAYGYTF. CDR3 DNA: TGTGCCAGCAGTTTTGTGTCGGGGGGCGCCTATGGCTACACCTTC.

The J gene is TRBJ2-1, the V gene TRBV10-2; TRBD2 agrees at 13 bases. Germline V gene data show CDR1 as WSHSY and CDR2 as SAAADI. V shed 2 bases and J 9 bases; nucleotides not matched to a gene: 7. CDR3 length: 16 amino acids. Written as DNA, the CDR3 is TGCGCCAGCAGTGAGCGGGGACTAGCGGGAAGGTCTGAGCAGTTCTTC. It yields the protein CASSERGLAGRSEQFF.

In this sample, this clonotype turned up a few times. The genes are TRBV20-1 and TRBJ2-7; no reliable D call. Germline CDR1 is DFQATT and CDR2 is SNEGSKA (reference sequence). Trimming shortened V by 6 bases and J by 3 bases, and 18 bases separated the two germline ends. The CDR3 spans 14 residues. CDR3 in amino acids: CSALTGTLGYEQYF. CDR3 coding DNA: TGCAGTGCCCTGACTGGTACTCTCGGCTACGAGCAGTACTTC.

In its sample, this clonotype was seen a few times. The rearrangement joins TRBV14 to TRBJ2-3; D might be TRBD1 or TRBD2, each matching 5 bases. This CDR3 has 13 residues. V was pared by 0 bases and J by 5 bases, with 6 bases between. Looked up from germline, CDR1 is SGHDN and CDR2 is FVKESK. Written as DNA, the CDR3 is TGTGCCAGCAGCCAAGAGAGGGGAGATACGCAGTATTTT. This sequence encodes CASSQERGDTQYF.

In this sample, this clonotype turned up many times. The CDR3 nucleotides read TGTGCCAGCAGTTCGCTAACGGGGAGCTCCTACGAGCAGTACTTC. It is translated as CASSSLTGSSYEQYF. V is TRBV28 and J is TRBJ2-7; perhaps TRBD2 as D (5 bases). The CDR3 runs to 15 residues. Germline V lookup: CDR1 MDHEN, CDR2 SYDVKM. Trimming removed 4 bases at V and 0 bases at J, with 13 bases between.

This clonotype has a handful of counts. The rearrangement joins TRBV18 to TRBJ2-7; TRBD1 might be the D (6 bases). CDR3 size: 13 residues. The germline V and J ends were trimmed by 3 bases and 6 bases, with 12 bases remaining between them. Germline V gives CDR1 KGHSH, CDR2 LQKENI. Written as DNA, the CDR3 is TGTGCCAGCTCACCCCCGACAGGTACCGAGCAGTACTTC. Protein sequence: CASSPPTGTEQYF.

This clonotype was picked up a small number of times. As DNA, the CDR3 is TGTGCCAGCAGCCCCAACATAGCGGGAGGGCTTTACGAGCAGTACTTC. This translates into CASSPNIAGGLYEQYF. The genes are TRBV9 and TRBJ2-7; 11 bases agree with TRBD2. V was pared by 4 bases and J by 4 bases, with 10 bases of the junction left unmatched. Germline V CDR1 and CDR2: SGDLS, YYNGEE. CDR3 size: 16 residues.

This clonotype was found many times. As DNA, the CDR3 is TGCGCCAGCAGCCTAGGCGGGATCGGGAACGAGCAGTACTTC. This gives the protein CASSLGGIGNEQYF. V is TRBV4-1 and J is TRBJ2-7; TRBD2 is a possible D gene (6 bases). CDR3 length equals 14 residues. Germline CDR1 is MGHRA and CDR2 is YSYEKL. Trimming stripped 4 bases from V and 5 bases from J, with 15 bases between.